This TCR beta chain appears in the sequencing data of a study of T cells after yellow fever vaccination (dated by TCRdb to about 2019). As for the study more broadly: The SMART-Seq v4 Ultra Low Input RNA kit was used to prepare libraries from fractions with low cell numbers. Bulk PBMC replicates and cell subsets were isolated from blood drawn at multiple timepoints before and after both primary and secondary immunization. Bulk TCR alpha and beta repertoires were sequenced longitudinally to track T-cell clones before and after primary and booster YFV17D yellow fever vaccination. The cohort comprised two healthy male donors, one aged 18 to 30 and one aged 30 to 40 years.

Sequencing was performed on an Illumina NovaSeq 6000. TCR cDNA was synthesized by 5'RACE template switching, through which a universal primer site and unique molecular identifiers were introduced. cDNA synthesis was primed from both the TCR alpha and TCR beta constant segments. Libraries were amplified in two PCR steps, with sample barcodes and sequencing adapters added in the second step. Libraries were sequenced on Illumina HiSeq 2500 (2x100 bp) or NovaSeq (2x150 bp). On the study's bioinformatics: MIGEC was used to demultiplex reads and collapse the reads into UMI consensus sequences, and MiXCR was used for V(D)J alignment. Using edgeR on replicate PBMC samples, clonotypes were called vaccine-responding if FDR was below 0.01 and the log2 fold change was above 5 up to day 15. Each bulk clonotype was labeled CD4 or CD8 based on which sequenced repertoire, CD4 or CD8, contained the clonotype at higher abundance. TCRdb ran its own pipeline on the public reads, namely fastp trimming at Q25 and MiXCR clone calling, and kept in-frame beta chains. Here each entry gathers all rows of one CDR3 protein and keeps the most common genes and DNA. These V and J calls are TCRdb output, not the study's own analysis. Recorded for this sample are a few hundred thousand distinct CDR3 sequences; 5.2% of them occurred a single time. The ten top clones hold 3% to 4% of the sample.

What the work shows at the level of the full study, not this receptor alone: A small fraction of clonotypes showed up in both the CD4 and CD8 compartments, probably as a result of convergent recombination. Because only two donors were included in the study, the extent to which the findings can be generalized is limited. Computational filtering was needed because FACS-sorted repertoires could contain abundant contaminating clonotypes from the bulk population. After the booster, most clones that had expanded after primary vaccination were detected again (around 97% of CD4 and under 90% of CD8), suggesting broad maintenance of memory. Compared with the primary T-cell response, the secondary T-cell response was weaker but faster, peaking on day 5 rather than day 15.

The meaning of the sample's treatment or condition label: live attenuated yellow fever vaccine strain. PBMCs were isolated from peripheral blood using a standard Ficoll-Paque protocol. CD4 and CD8 T-cell fractions were isolated with Dynabeads CD4 and CD8 positive selection kits. TriZol was used to extract RNA from bulk PBMCs, CD4 and CD8 fractions, and dextramer-positive and dextramer-negative fractions. Including the terminal cysteine and phenylalanine, the CDR3 comprises 13 residues. The CDR3 DNA has 39 bases and is translated from base 1. V loses 0 bases, J loses 6 bases, and the germline ends lie 6 bases apart. Based on the germline V gene, the CDR1 and CDR2 sequences are SGHDT and YYEEEE. Concerning this clonotype itself: Its antigen remains unidentified. It has no much larger one-base neighbor in the sample; base qualities were not kept.

Sample: CD4+ T cells sorted from PBMCs, taken on the day of the yellow fever booster vaccination. The receptor was derived from a man aged 18 to 29 who received the YFV17D yellow fever vaccine. Recombination linked TRBV5-6 to TRBJ2-2; no confident D gene assignment can be made. The CDR3 region reads CASSLVVPGELFF. The DNA sequence is as follows: TGTGCCAGCAGCTTGGTGGTCCCCGGGGAGCTGTTTTTT.